These T cell receptor beta chains were read from a single sample in a study of blood T cell repertoires in COVID-19. Sequenced by immunoSEQ multiplex PCR; TCRdb stores in-frame clones only, minus some. The sample includes 200,000 to 300,000 clones, 80% to 95% of them seen just once. The sample taken for sequencing was peripheral blood. These TCRs come from a man aged 25-45 years with COVID-19, enrolled during active disease. Each CDR3 is given with its conserved first and last residue. D genes are given only for firm matches. The size of a clone is reported for some rows only, either as once, few or many, or as a class for expanded clones.

abundance	len	v_gene	d_gene	j_gene	CDR3aa	CDR3nt
-	16	TRBV7-9	TRBD2	TRBJ2-1	CASSLIVAGVRNEQFF	TGTGCCAGCAGCTTAATAGTAGCGGGGGTGCGGAATGAGCAGTTCTTC
few	14	TRBV18	TRBD1	TRBJ1-6	CASSRDRGDSPLHF	TGTGCCAGCTCACGCGACAGGGGTGATTCACCCCTCCACTTT
-	14	TRBV11-3	TRBD1	TRBJ1-1	CASSSRGSETEAFF	TGTGCCAGCAGCTCCAGGGGGTCGGAAACTGAAGCTTTCTTT
once	15	TRBV5-1	-	TRBJ2-2	CASSLDRANTGELFF	TGCGCCAGCAGCTTGGACAGGGCGAACACCGGGGAGCTGTTTTTT
-	13	TRBV6-5	-	TRBJ1-5	CASRVSTNQPQHF	TGTGCCAGCAGGGTGTCGACTAATCAGCCCCAGCATTTT
-	18	TRBV19	TRBD1	TRBJ2-7	CASSSRTGGLASSYEQYF	TGTGCCAGTAGTTCGCGGACAGGGGGTTTGGCAAGCTCCTACGAGCAGTACTTC
-	14	TRBV7-6	TRBD2	TRBJ2-2	CASSFGTSGGELFF	TGTGCCAGCAGCTTCGGGACTAGCGGCGGGGAGCTGTTTTTT
-	12	TRBV19	-	TRBJ1-5	CASTQGNQPQHF	TGTGCCAGTACTCAGGGGAACCAGCCCCAGCATTTT
-	14	TRBV4-2	-	TRBJ1-2	CASSQDRQGNGYTF	TGTGCCAGCAGCCAAGATCGCCAGGGAAACGGCTACACCTTC
once	16	TRBV7-6	-	TRBJ2-5	CASSLTAGLGEETQYF	TGTGCCAGCAGCTTAACAGCGGGCCTCGGTGAAGAGACCCAGTACTTC
-	16	TRBV4-1	-	TRBJ1-5	CASSQVTVLSNQPQHF	TGCGCCAGCAGCCAAGTGACAGTTCTTAGCAATCAGCCCCAGCATTTT
once	16	TRBV9	TRBD2	TRBJ2-1	CASSVAPSGGATEQFF	TGTGCCAGCAGCGTAGCCCCTAGCGGGGGGGCCACTGAGCAGTTCTTC
-	17	TRBV5-1	TRBD1	TRBJ1-2	CASSLEGRPGTGNGYTF	TGCGCCAGCAGCTTGGAGGGCCGCCCCGGGACAGGGAATGGCTACACCTTC
-	15	TRBV6-1	-	TRBJ1-5	CASSELGASNQPQHF	TGTGCCAGCAGTGAGCTGGGGGCTAGCAATCAGCCCCAGCATTTT
-	15	TRBV5-4	TRBD1	TRBJ2-7	CASSGNRGHHDEQYF	TGTGCCAGCAGCGGGAACAGGGGGCACCACGACGAGCAGTACTTC
-	13	TRBV30	-	TRBJ1-5	CAWSPAFNQPQHF	TGTGCCTGGAGTCCCGCGTTTAATCAGCCCCAGCATTTT
-	14	TRBV7-9	-	TRBJ1-6	CASSGEDGNSPLHF	TGTGCCAGCAGTGGAGAAGATGGTAATTCACCCCTCCACTTT
-	14	TRBV18	-	TRBJ1-1	CASSLGTGEREAFF	TGTGCCAGCTCACTGGGGACGGGGGAAAGGGAAGCTTTCTTT
-	16	TRBV3-1/TRBV3-2	TRBD2	TRBJ2-1	CASSQPYLGLPNEQFF	TGTGCCAGCAGCCAACCGTACTTGGGACTACCCAATGAGCAGTTCTTC
-	14	TRBV7-3	TRBD1	TRBJ1-1	CASSTDRGSTEAFF	TGTGCCAGCAGCACGGACAGGGGATCCACTGAAGCTTTCTTT
-	13	TRBV2	-	TRBJ1-5	CASSVSMRQPQHF	TGTGCCAGCAGTGTTTCGATGAGGCAGCCCCAGCATTTT
once	13	TRBV5-6	TRBD1	TRBJ2-7	CASSRTGVNEQYF	TGTGCCAGCAGCCGGACAGGGGTCAACGAGCAGTACTTC
-	15	TRBV5-5	-	TRBJ1-5	CASSLHAGNNQPQHF	TGTGCCAGCAGCTTGCACGCAGGAAACAATCAGCCCCAGCATTTT
-	17	TRBV5-1	TRBD1	TRBJ1-6	CASSYVGTGGVEAPLHF	TGCGCCAGCAGCTACGTCGGGACAGGGGGCGTGGAGGCACCCCTCCACTTT
-	15	TRBV7-9	TRBD1	TRBJ1-1	CASRPAGTGTTEAFF	TGTGCCAGCAGGCCGGCCGGGACAGGGACCACTGAAGCTTTCTTT
-	14	TRBV7-9	-	TRBJ1-4	CASSFESGVEKLFF	TGTGCCAGCAGCTTTGAGTCAGGGGTTGAAAAACTGTTTTTT
-	15	TRBV3-1/TRBV3-2	-	TRBJ1-5	CASSQDTVSNQPQHF	TGTGCCAGCAGCCAAGACACAGTTAGCAATCAGCCCCAGCATTTT
-	15	TRBV7-6	TRBD1	TRBJ2-2	CASSSRQGPTGELFF	TGTGCCAGCAGCTCAAGACAGGGGCCCACCGGGGAGCTGTTTTTT